This section outlines one TCR beta chain sequence together with its context. The study ran its PCR with 60 Vbeta and 13 Jbeta primers. Measured with immunoSEQ multiplex PCR; TCRdb has only the in-frame clones, and not every one. The sample data list 130,000 to 150,000 clones. The germline gives CDR1 SGHRS, CDR2 YFSETQ. This CDR3 spans 16 amino acids. The ends lost 0 bases at V and 4 bases at J; junction bases unmatched: 7. This entry belongs to a study of cytomegalovirus exposure and HLA in healthy donors. The rearrangement uses TRBV5-1 and TRBJ2-5; 9 bases map to TRBD2. Sequencing was carried out using PBMCs. The receptor was derived from a middle-aged man in good health and CMV-seronegative. Here the CDR3 DNA reads TGCGCCAGCAGCTTGGGTTTACTAGCGGGCCGAGAGACCCAGTACTTC. Protein sequence: CASSLGLLAGRETQYF. Full variable domain (missing parts from reference TRBV5-1 and TRBJ2-5): KAGVTQTPRYLIKTRGQQVTLSCSPISGHRSVSWYQQTPGQGLQFLFEYFSETQRNKGNFPGRFSGRQFSNSRSEMNVSTLELGDSALYLCASSLGLLAGRETQYFGPGTRLLVL.